A single T cell receptor beta chain is shown here with its context. What it binds is not known. The sample belongs to a study of T-cell memory formation after mild COVID-19. Overall study results and limits: Memory from before infection featured some responding clones, which suggests cross-reactive memory joined. The main location of contracting CD4+ clones was CM and EM, and that of contracting CD8+ clones was EMRA. Whether day 37 second-wave clones are SARS-CoV-2-specific was not confirmed.

Germline V gene data show CDR1 as SEHNR and CDR2 as FQNEAQ (reference sequence). The V end was cut by 3 bases, the J end by 2 bases, with 17 bases between. The CDR3 totals 16 residues. From the 5' RACE reads, TCRdb called clonotypes with MiXCR, one entry per CDR3 protein. The sample holds fewer than 650,000 distinct CDR3 sequences, roughly a sixth seen once. This chain uses TRBV7-9 with TRBJ2-7; maybe TRBD1 (6 bases). The sequence came from an adult woman who had mild COVID-19 (a few samples of this study predate the infection). Cell type and time point are not known. The sample consisted of PBMCs or a T cell subset sorted from them (not recorded which). In DNA form, the CDR3 reads TGTGCCAGCAGCTTTAGCGTCGGGACACTGACCTACGAGCAGTACTTC. This translates into CASSFSVGTLTYEQYF.